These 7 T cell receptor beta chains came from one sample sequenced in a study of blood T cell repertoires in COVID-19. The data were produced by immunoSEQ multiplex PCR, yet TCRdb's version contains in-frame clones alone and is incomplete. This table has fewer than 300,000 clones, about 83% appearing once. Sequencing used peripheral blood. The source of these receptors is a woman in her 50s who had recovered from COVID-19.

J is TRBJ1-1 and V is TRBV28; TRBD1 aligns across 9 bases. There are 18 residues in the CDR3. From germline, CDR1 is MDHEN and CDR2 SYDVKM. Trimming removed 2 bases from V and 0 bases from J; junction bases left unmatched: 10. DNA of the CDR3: TGTGCCAGCAGTTTACCCCGGGACAGGGTATCCCTGAACACTGAAGCTTTCTTT. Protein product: CASSLPRDRVSLNTEAFF. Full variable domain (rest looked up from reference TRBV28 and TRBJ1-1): DVKVTQSSRYLVKRTGEKVFLECVQDMDHENMFWYRQDPGLGLRLIYFSYDVKMKEKGDIPEGYSVSREKKERFSLILESASTNQTSMYLCASSLPRDRVSLNTEAFFGQGTRLTVV.

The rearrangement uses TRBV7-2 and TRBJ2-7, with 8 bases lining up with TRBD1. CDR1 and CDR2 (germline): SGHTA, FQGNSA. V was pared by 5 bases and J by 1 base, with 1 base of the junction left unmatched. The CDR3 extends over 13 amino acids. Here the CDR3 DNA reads TGTGCCAGCAGCGGACAGGGATCCTACGAGCAGTACTTC. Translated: CASSGQGSYEQYF.

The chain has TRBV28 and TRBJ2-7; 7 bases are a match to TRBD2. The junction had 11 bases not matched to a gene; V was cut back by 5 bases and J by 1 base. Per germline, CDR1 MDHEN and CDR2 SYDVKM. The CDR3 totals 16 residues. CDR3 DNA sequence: TGTGCCAGCAGTCTCCCCCGGGGAGGGGCGTCCTACGAGCAGTACTTC. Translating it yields CASSLPRGGASYEQYF.

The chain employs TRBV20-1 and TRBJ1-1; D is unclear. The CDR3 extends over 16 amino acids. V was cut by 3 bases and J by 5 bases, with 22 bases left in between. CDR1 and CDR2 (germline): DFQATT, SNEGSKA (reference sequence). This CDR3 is CSASWEKSGRLTEAFF. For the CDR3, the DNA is TGCAGTGCTAGTTGGGAGAAGTCCGGGCGGCTGACTGAAGCTTTCTTT.

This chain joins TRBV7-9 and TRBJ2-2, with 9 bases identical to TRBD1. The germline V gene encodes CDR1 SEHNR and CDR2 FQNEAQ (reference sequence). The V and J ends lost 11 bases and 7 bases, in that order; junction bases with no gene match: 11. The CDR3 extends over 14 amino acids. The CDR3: CACHRGRFNGELFF. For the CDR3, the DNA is TGTGCCTGCCACAGGGGGCGCTTTAACGGGGAGCTGTTTTTT.

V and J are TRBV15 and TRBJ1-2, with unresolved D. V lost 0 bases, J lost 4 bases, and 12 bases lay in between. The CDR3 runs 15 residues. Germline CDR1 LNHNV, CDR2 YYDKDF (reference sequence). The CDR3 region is CATSRDGRNTYGYTF. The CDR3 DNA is TGTGCCACCAGCAGAGATGGCAGGAATACCTATGGCTACACCTTC.

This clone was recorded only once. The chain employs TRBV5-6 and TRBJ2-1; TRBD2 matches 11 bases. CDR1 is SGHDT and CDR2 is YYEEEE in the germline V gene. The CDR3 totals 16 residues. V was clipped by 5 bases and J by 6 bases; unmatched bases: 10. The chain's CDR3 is CASSPTGTSGVNEQFF. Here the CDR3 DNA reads TGTGCCAGCAGTCCAACCGGGACTAGCGGCGTCAATGAGCAGTTCTTC.